These T cell receptor beta chains were read from a single sample in a study of shared clonotypes between healthy human individuals. Sequencing was performed with immunoSEQ multiplex PCR; in TCRdb, only in-frame clones are kept and a portion is missing. The table records about half a million clones, 79% of them present only once. The sequenced sample consisted of PBMCs. The receptor set was obtained from a middle-aged woman in good health. Some clones in this sample may be carry-over from other donors' samples. Each CDR3 is given with its conserved first and last residue. The D gene is left open where the match is weak. Size is omitted from some rows. Given values are once, few, many or a class for expanded clones.

J gene,clone size,CDR3 length,D gene,V gene,CDR3 protein,CDR3 DNA
TRBJ1-2,NA,13,TRBD1,TRBV18,CASSDGTGGNYTF,TGTGCCAGCTCAGACGGGACAGGGGGTAACTACACCTTC
TRBJ2-2,NA,16,NA,TRBV9,CASSPTGTGATGELFF,TGTGCCAGCAGCCCCACCGGGACTGGGGCCACCGGGGAGCTGTTTTTT
TRBJ2-3,NA,15,NA,TRBV7-9,CASSFRQPSTDTQYF,TGTGCCAGCAGCTTTAGACAACCTAGCACAGATACGCAGTATTTT
TRBJ2-3,NA,13,NA,TRBV19,CASSITGSDTQYF,TGTGCCAGTAGTATAACGGGTTCGGATACGCAGTATTTT
TRBJ2-5,NA,15,TRBD2,TRBV9,CASSVGAGVEETQYF,TGTGCCAGCAGCGTAGGGGCGGGGGTTGAAGAGACCCAGTACTTC
TRBJ2-7,NA,16,NA,TRBV28,CASSSHGAGYAYEQYF,TGTGCCAGCAGTTCACACGGGGCGGGTTATGCGTACGAGCAGTACTTC
TRBJ2-7,NA,14,NA,TRBV29-1,CSVRGTWDPYEQYF,TGCAGCGTTCGTGGGACCTGGGACCCTTACGAGCAGTACTTC
TRBJ1-1,few,13,NA,TRBV27,CASSLSQYTEAFF,TGTGCCAGCAGTTTATCGCAGTACACTGAAGCTTTCTTT
TRBJ2-2,NA,15,TRBD2,TRBV7-2,CASSPRGGRAGELFF,TGTGCCAGCAGCCCTAGGGGCGGGAGAGCCGGGGAGCTGTTTTTT
TRBJ2-1,few,13,TRBD2,TRBV2,CASSVGLAGGRLF,TGTGCCAGCAGTGTGGGACTAGCGGGAGGGCGCCTCTTC
TRBJ2-3,NA,15,TRBD2,TRBV10-3,CAASGRDTSTDTQYF,TGTGCCGCTAGCGGGAGGGACACTAGCACAGATACGCAGTATTTT
TRBJ2-1,NA,15,NA,TRBV5-1,CASAGLGTSYNEQFF,TGCGCCAGCGCGGGGCTGGGGACGTCCTACAATGAGCAGTTCTTC
TRBJ1-4,NA,15,NA,TRBV6-1,CASNTFLGSNEKLFF,TGTGCCAGCAATACCTTCCTGGGATCTAATGAAAAACTGTTTTTT
TRBJ1-2,once,14,NA,TRBV7-2,CASSFQGMSYGYTF,TGTGCCAGCAGCTTCCAGGGTATGAGCTATGGCTACACCTTC
TRBJ2-7,once,15,NA,TRBV6-6,CASSSRDGTVAEQYF,TGTGCCAGCAGTTCCCGGGACGGCACTGTCGCCGAGCAGTACTTC
TRBJ2-2,NA,15,NA,TRBV4-1,CASSQVHPSTGELFF,TGCGCCAGCAGCCAAGTTCATCCCTCGACCGGGGAGCTGTTTTTT
TRBJ1-5,NA,15,NA,TRBV28,CASSLGVPRGQPQHF,TGTGCCAGCAGTTTGGGTGTGCCCCGTGGTCAGCCCCAGCATTTT
TRBJ2-2,NA,16,TRBD1,TRBV7-9,CASSPTGQGSAGELFF,TGTGCCAGCAGCCCTACGGGACAGGGGTCGGCCGGGGAGCTGTTTTTT
TRBJ1-1,NA,16,NA,TRBV7-9,CASSLAAGKMNTEAFF,TGTGCCAGCAGCTTAGCGGCAGGGAAAATGAACACTGAAGCTTTCTTT
TRBJ2-3,NA,16,NA,TRBV11-2,CASSKLFQGSTDTQYF,TGTGCCAGCAGCAAGCTCTTTCAGGGGAGCACAGATACGCAGTATTTT
TRBJ1-3,NA,16,NA,TRBV9,CASSVSPGGSGNTIYF,TGTGCCAGCAGCGTAAGCCCGGGGGGGTCTGGAAACACCATATATTTT
TRBJ1-5,NA,13,TRBD1,TRBV10-2,CASRKGAGQPQHF,TGCGCCAGCAGAAAGGGGGCAGGTCAGCCCCAGCATTTT
TRBJ2-1,NA,15,NA,TRBV5-8,CASTARISPYNEQFF,TGTGCCAGCACAGCACGTATCTCCCCCTACAATGAGCAGTTCTTC
TRBJ1-2,NA,11,NA,TRBV19,CASGHLYGYTF,TGTGCCAGCGGGCATCTCTATGGCTACACCTTC
TRBJ2-5,NA,11,NA,TRBV20-1,CSAQHQETQYF,TGCAGTGCGCAACACCAAGAGACCCAGTACTTC
TRBJ2-7,NA,17,TRBD1,TRBV2,CASSEVVGQDWPYEQYF,TGTGCCAGCAGTGAAGTTGTGGGACAGGATTGGCCCTACGAGCAGTACTTC
TRBJ1-1,NA,15,TRBD1,TRBV28,CASSSGTGVNTEAFF,TGTGCCAGCAGTTCCGGGACAGGGGTGAACACTGAAGCTTTCTTT
TRBJ2-5,NA,16,NA,TRBV28,CASSPPRGSYQETQYF,TGTGCCAGCAGTCCCCCGAGGGGCTCGTACCAAGAGACCCAGTACTTC
TRBJ2-1,NA,17,TRBD2,TRBV6-1,CASSEFASGSGWDEQFF,TGTGCCAGCAGTGAATTTGCTAGCGGGAGTGGGTGGGATGAGCAGTTCTTC
TRBJ2-5,few,12,NA,TRBV30,CAHQSNQETQYF,TGTGCCCATCAGAGCAACCAAGAGACCCAGTACTTC
TRBJ2-3,once,13,TRBD2,TRBV30,CAGRRGYTDTQYF,TGTGCCGGTCGGCGGGGGTACACAGATACGCAGTATTTT
TRBJ2-7,NA,16,TRBD2,TRBV7-9,CASSRYRLAGGYEQYF,TGTGCCAGCAGCAGATACCGACTAGCGGGAGGCTACGAGCAGTACTTC
TRBJ1-1,NA,16,NA,TRBV4-1,CASSQAPTRTERKAFF,TGCGCCAGCAGCCAAGCTCCGACTAGGACAGAAAGGAAGGCTTTCTTT
TRBJ2-5,few,16,TRBD1,TRBV6-4,CASSDRDRKRGETQYF,TGTGCCAGCAGTGACCGGGACAGGAAAAGGGGGGAGACCCAGTACTTC
TRBJ2-2,NA,15,TRBD2,TRBV30,CAWSRTRGNTGELFF,TGTGCCTGGTCTCGGACTAGAGGGAACACCGGGGAGTTGTTTTTT
TRBJ2-1,NA,19,TRBD2,TRBV27,CASRGVGLAGSSSYNEQFF,TGTGCCAGCCGTGGGGTGGGGCTAGCGGGTTCGAGCTCCTACAATGAGCAGTTCTTC
TRBJ2-7,few,13,NA,TRBV12-5,CASGLGRGYEQYF,TGTGCTAGTGGTTTGGGACGGGGCTACGAGCAGTACTTC
TRBJ1-2,NA,13,NA,TRBV4-1,CASSQPGSYGYTF,TGCGCCAGCAGCCAACCGGGGAGCTATGGCTACACCTTC
TRBJ1-1,NA,16,TRBD1,TRBV19,CASSSPGQSMNTEAFF,TGTGCCAGTAGTTCGCCGGGACAGAGTATGAACACTGAAGCTTTCTTT
TRBJ2-7,NA,15,NA,TRBV5-1,CASSSGTLLSYEQYF,TGCGCCAGCAGCTCCGGGACCCTACTCTCGTACGAGCAGTACTTC
TRBJ2-3,NA,11,NA,TRBV7-9,CASRAGDTQYF,TGTGCCAGCCGGGCGGGAGATACGCAGTATTTT
TRBJ1-1,few,19,TRBD1,TRBV2,CASTFLPHLQGAFGTEAFF,TGTGCCAGCACCTTTCTTCCTCACCTACAGGGGGCTTTTGGCACTGAAGCTTTCTTT
TRBJ1-1,NA,12,NA,TRBV6-5,CATQGRYTEAFF,TGTGCCACCCAGGGGCGGTACACTGAAGCTTTCTTT
TRBJ1-2,NA,12,NA,TRBV30,CAWNEGDYGYTF,TGTGCCTGGAACGAAGGGGACTATGGCTACACCTTC
TRBJ2-1,NA,19,TRBD2,TRBV10-3,CATRRWTSGRSSEQFEQFF,TGTGCCACCAGACGCTGGACTAGCGGGCGATCGTCGGAACAATTTGAGCAGTTCTTC
TRBJ2-7,NA,14,NA,TRBV7-9,CASSHPDRSYEQYF,TGTGCCAGCAGCCACCCGGACCGCTCCTACGAGCAGTACTTC
TRBJ1-2,NA,14,NA,TRBV6-1,CASSERGNNYGYTF,TGTGCCAGCAGTGAACGCGGGAATAACTATGGCTACACCTTC
TRBJ2-7,NA,13,TRBD1,TRBV7-9,CASSLVPGGEQYF,TGTGCCAGCAGCTTAGTCCCAGGGGGCGAGCAGTACTTC
TRBJ1-2,once,14,TRBD1,TRBV10-3,CAISGRTGDNGYTF,TGTGCCATCAGTGGGAGGACAGGGGATAATGGCTACACCTTC
TRBJ2-1,NA,16,TRBD2,TRBV19,CASSHRTSGRWGEQFF,TGTGCCAGTAGTCACCGGACTAGCGGGAGATGGGGTGAGCAGTTCTTC
TRBJ1-1,few,16,TRBD1,TRBV5-1,CASSYTQTGVNTEAFF,TGCGCCAGCAGCTACACCCAAACAGGGGTGAACACTGAAGCTTTCTTT
TRBJ1-5,NA,12,NA,TRBV19,CASSLTAQPQHF,TGTGCCAGTAGTTTGACAGCTCAGCCCCAGCATTTT
TRBJ2-7,NA,13,NA,TRBV5-4,CASSLGQADEQYF,TGTGCCAGCAGCTTGGGACAGGCCGACGAGCAGTACTTC
TRBJ2-7,NA,16,TRBD1,TRBV7-6,CASSLAGQRGSYEQYF,TGTGCCAGCAGCTTAGCGGGACAGAGGGGCTCCTACGAGCAGTACTTC
TRBJ1-3,NA,15,NA,TRBV30,CAWSVGRSAGNTIYF,TGTGCCTGGAGTGTAGGGAGATCGGCTGGAAACACCATATATTTT
TRBJ1-4,many,15,NA,TRBV28,CASNLNGQGSEKLFF,TGTGCCAGCAACCTCAACGGGCAGGGGAGTGAAAAACTGTTTTTT